This TCR beta chain is from a study of blood T cell repertoires in COVID-19. At the level of the study: The samples span acute and convalescent COVID-19 from the United States, Italy and Spain. T cells, B-cell-depleted T cells, or PBMCs supplied cDNA or gDNA.

Ages ranged from roughly 18 to 95 years, with residence in around 24 US areas. Original processing notes: Amplification with reference gene primers provided the estimates of nucleated cell counts. TCRdb's table, derived via immunoSEQ multiplex PCR, lists solely in-frame clones and lacks some. Clone size and V and J calls were adopted from that table, with D and trimming inferred from the DNA. The sample carries approximately 230,000 clones, approximately 86% recorded once. Germline assignment: CDR1 MNHEY and CDR2 SVGAGI. V gave up 4 bases and J gave up 7 bases, with 13 bases separating them. The CDR3 is 13 residues long.

Material: PBMCs or T cells enriched from blood (not recorded which). The chain is built from TRBV6-5 and TRBJ1-2, with D tentatively TRBD1 (6 bases). This TCR was sampled from a woman under 40 with acute COVID-19. CDR3 protein: CASSSQGGFGYTF. The CDR3 DNA sequence: TGTGCCAGCAGTTCTCAAGGGGGTTTTGGCTACACCTTC.